The 32 T cell receptor beta chains listed next were all sequenced from one sample in a study of cytomegalovirus exposure and HLA in healthy donors. PCR used 60 Vbeta primers and 13 Jbeta primers. The table came from immunoSEQ multiplex PCR; TCRdb's copy has only in-frame clones and leaves some out. This table holds roughly 170,000 clones, approximately 72% found once. The material sequenced was PBMCs. All receptors derive from a female donor in good health and CMV-seronegative.

The CDR3 DNA follows: TGTGCCAGCAGCTTCCGGGTAGCGGGAGCGAGGGAGACCCAGTACTTC. Translated: CASSFRVAGARETQYF. The chain uses TRBV5-4 and TRBJ2-5; 9 nucleotides agree with TRBD2. Germline CDR1 is SGHNT and CDR2 is YYREEE (reference sequence). CDR3 length equals 16 residues. With V trimmed by 2 bases and J by 5 bases, 10 bases remained unmatched.

The table lists this clone with a few counts. The chain couples TRBV27 to TRBJ2-1; D is possibly TRBD1 (5 bases). The V and J ends lost 6 bases and 0 bases respectively, with 9 bases between them. The length of the CDR3 is 14 residues. Looked up from germline, CDR1 is MNHEY and CDR2 is SMNVEV (reference sequence). In DNA form, the CDR3 reads TGTGCCAGCAGAGACAGCAGCTCCTACAATGAGCAGTTCTTC. Its protein product is CASRDSSSYNEQFF.

V usage is TRBV28 and J usage is TRBJ2-1, with 15 bases fitting TRBD2. The CDR3 extends over 19 amino acids. Germline V gene data show CDR1 as MDHEN and CDR2 as SYDVKM. Germline trimming cut 8 bases from V and 7 bases from J; bases unmatched to any gene: 18. The CDR3 bases are TGTGCCAGCCCCAGTTCCCACCCGGGACTAGCGGGAGGTAAGAATGAGCAGTTCTTC. Amino acids: CASPSSHPGLAGGKNEQFF.

The V call is TRBV7-3, the J call TRBJ2-5, with D maybe TRBD1 (6 bases). The V end lost 5 bases, the J end lost 2 bases, and 15 bases lay between the germline ends. CDR1 and CDR2 from the germline V gene are SGHTA and FQGTGA. The CDR3 contains 15 residues. The CDR3 here is CASSQGQGRQETQYF. The CDR3 DNA reads as TGTGCCAGCAGCCAAGGGCAGGGGCGGCAAGAGACCCAGTACTTC.

This sequence joins TRBV6-4 and TRBJ2-1, with TRBD2 matching 13 bases. The CDR3 runs to 16 residues. Germline V gene lookup returns CDR1 MRHNA and CDR2 SNTAGT. Unmatched junction bases numbered 3, after V lost 0 bases and J lost 7 bases. The CDR3 region is CASSDSGTSGKNEQFF. In nucleotides, the CDR3 is TGTGCCAGCAGTGACTCGGGGACTAGCGGGAAAAATGAGCAGTTCTTC.

This chain links TRBV4-3 with TRBJ2-3; tentatively, D is TRBD2 (5 bases). The V end lost 2 bases, the J end lost 0 bases, and 15 bases lay between the germline ends. The germline V gene has CDR1 LGHNA and CDR2 YSLEER. There are 17 residues in the CDR3. The CDR3 DNA sequence: TGCGCCAGCAGCCAACGCGGGTGGTACGCTAGCACAGATACGCAGTATTTT. This encodes CASSQRGWYASTDTQYF.

The rearrangement links TRBV27 to TRBJ1-1, with 9 bases aligning to TRBD1. The CDR3 runs to 15 residues. V shed 5 bases and J 6 bases; nucleotides not matched to a gene: 10. Germline values: CDR1 MNHEY, CDR2 SMNVEV (reference sequence). CDR3 region: CASSRLPGQGAEAFF. Here the CDR3 DNA reads TGTGCCAGCAGTCGCCTCCCGGGACAGGGCGCTGAAGCTTTCTTT.

The rearrangement links TRBV29-1 to TRBJ2-6; D remains ambiguous. Germline CDR1 SQVTM, CDR2 ANQGSEA. This CDR3 has 16 amino acids. Trimming pared 0 bases from V and 0 bases from J, leaving 9 bases between. The CDR3 DNA reads as TGCAGCGTTGAAGAGGTCCGGTCCTCTGGGGCCAACGTCCTGACTTTC. The encoded protein is CSVEEVRSSGANVLTF.

This clone was seen only once. The chain links TRBV30 to TRBJ1-6, with D possibly being TRBD1 (6 bases). The CDR3 runs to 14 residues. The germline CDR1 and CDR2 sequences are GTSNPN and SVGIG (reference sequence). V shed 1 base and J shed 10 bases, with 14 bases lying between them. The CDR3 DNA reads as TGTGCCTGGAGTGATGGGACACCGAGATCACCCCTCCACTTT. It translates to CAWSDGTPRSPLHF.

Many counts were recorded for this clone. This sequence joins TRBV4-1 and TRBJ2-7; TRBD2 matches at 10 bases. The junction had 2 bases not matched to a gene; V was cut back by 1 base and J by 2 bases. Germline V gene lookup returns CDR1 MGHRA and CDR2 YSYEKL. This CDR3 contains 15 residues. This CDR3 is CASSQAGTSAYEQYF. In nucleotides, the CDR3 is TGCGCCAGCAGCCAAGCTGGGACTAGCGCCTACGAGCAGTACTTC.

This sequence joins TRBV11-3 and TRBJ2-1, with a weak D call TRBD1 (6 bases). The CDR3 contains 15 residues. V lost 5 bases to trimming and J lost 6 bases, with 17 bases between them. Germline CDR1 is SGHNT and CDR2 is YENEEA. In nucleotides, the CDR3 is TGTGCCAGCAGCCATCGAAAACAGGGTATCAATGAGCAGTTCTTC. It specifies CASSHRKQGINEQFF. Filled out from reference TRBV11-3 and TRBJ2-1, the complete variable domain reads EAGVVQSPRYKIIEKKQPVAFWCNPISGHNTLYWYLQNLGQGPELLIRYENEEAVDDSQLPKDRFSAERLKGVDSTLKIQPAELGDSAVYLCASSHRKQGINEQFFGPGTRLTVL.

J is TRBJ2-1 and V is TRBV6-5; no firm D call. Trimming took 6 bases from V and 10 from J, leaving 16 bases between them. The CDR3 has 13 amino acids. CDR1 and CDR2 from the germline V gene are MNHEY and SVGAGI. The CDR3, as DNA: TGTGCCAGCAGCCCCCCGATCGGAGACGAGCAGTTCTTC. Amino acid sequence: CASSPPIGDEQFF.

J is TRBJ2-1 and V is TRBV19; TRBD2 matches 8 bases. With V trimmed by 5 bases and J by 1 base, 13 bases remained unmatched. CDR3 length equals 18 residues. Germline assignment: CDR1 LNHDA and CDR2 SQIVND (reference sequence). CDR3 bases: TGTGCCAGTAGTGGGGGGGGTGAGGTAGCGGGGTCCTACAATGAGCAGTTCTTC. Translation gives CASSGGGEVAGSYNEQFF.

The chain joins TRBV27 to TRBJ2-7; D call uncertain. V gave up 4 bases and J gave up 2 bases, with 6 bases separating them. The CDR3 has 12 residues. Germline assignment: CDR1 MNHEY and CDR2 SMNVEV (reference sequence). The CDR3 loop is CASSSSPYEQYF. DNA for the CDR3: TGTGCCAGCAGTTCTTCCCCCTACGAGCAGTACTTC.

This clone was counted between two and nine times. The genes are TRBV11-2 and TRBJ1-3; 7 bases line up with TRBD1. Germline V gives CDR1 SGHAT, CDR2 FQNNGV. With 4 bases clipped from V and 4 bases from J, the junction kept 4 bases outside the gene matches. The CDR3 is made up of 14 amino acids. In DNA, the CDR3 is TGTGCCAGCAGCTCTCAGACAGGGGGAAACACCATATATTTT. This codes for CASSSQTGGNTIYF.

This clone was counted only a few times. The chain couples TRBV2 to TRBJ2-7; D is perhaps TRBD1 (5 bases). With 6 bases removed from V and 4 bases from J, the gap between germline ends came to 10 bases. Germline CDR1 SNHLY, CDR2 FYNNEI. The CDR3 runs to 12 residues. CDR3 in DNA: TGTGCCAGCAGGACAGCCGTTTACGAGCAGTACTTC. Protein: CASRTAVYEQYF.

A single count supports this clone. V and J are TRBV27 and TRBJ2-3, with TRBD2 matching 11 bases. This CDR3 has 14 residues. The germline CDR1 and CDR2 sequences are MNHEY and SMNVEV (reference sequence). V shed 4 bases, J shed 5 bases, and the junction held 2 bases outside the gene matches. DNA of the CDR3: TGTGCCAGCAGTTCTGGACTAGCGGGAGATACGCAGTATTTT. Amino acids: CASSSGLAGDTQYF.

Points on this clone: At one boundary the junction diverges from the germline segment, which might be a read error. The chain links TRBV7-7 to TRBJ2-2; TRBD1 matches 7 bases. The CDR3 spans 16 residues. CDR1 and CDR2 from the germline V gene are SSHAT and FNYEAQ (reference sequence). The CDR3 nucleotides read TGTGCTAGCAGCTTAATGAGGACAGGGAACACCGGGGAGCTGTTTTTT. Protein: CASSLMRTGNTGELFF.

The genes are TRBV14 and TRBJ2-5; D gene unclear. The CDR3 spans 13 residues. Trimming removed 2 bases from V and 6 bases from J, with 10 bases in between. Germline V gene data show CDR1 as SGHDN and CDR2 as FVKESK. CDR3 amino acids: CASSQYGVQTQYF. The DNA of the CDR3 is TGTGCCAGCAGCCAATACGGAGTTCAGACCCAGTACTTC.

On this clone itself: The sample holds other DNA sequences that translate to the same CDR3. This chain links TRBV5-1 with TRBJ2-7, with TRBD1 matching 7 bases. Germline V lookup: CDR1 SGHRS, CDR2 YFSETQ. The CDR3 spans 16 residues. Trimming removed 4 bases from V and 0 bases from J; junction bases left unmatched: 10. The CDR3 DNA sequence: TGCGCCAGCAGCCCTTACCTAGGGACAGACTCCTACGAGCAGTACTTC. The encoded protein is CASSPYLGTDSYEQYF.

On this clone itself: Other DNA sequences in this sample translate to the same CDR3. The CDR3 is CASSYRGTDTQYF. CDR3 DNA sequence: TGTGCCAGCAGTTACCGGGGAACAGATACGCAGTATTTT. The chain recombines TRBV6-6 with TRBJ2-3; weak D call: TRBD2 (5 bases). The V end lost 2 bases, the J end lost 3 bases, and 6 bases lay between the germline ends. Germline values: CDR1 MNHNY, CDR2 SVGAGI (reference sequence). The CDR3 loop spans 13 amino acids.

The chain couples TRBV19 to TRBJ2-6, with D uncertain. V shed 8 bases and J shed 4 bases, with 12 bases lying between them. This CDR3 has 14 residues. CDR1 is LNHDA and CDR2 is SQIVND in the germline V gene (reference sequence). This chain's CDR3 is CASRLQAGANVLTF. DNA for the CDR3: TGTGCCAGTCGCCTCCAGGCGGGGGCCAACGTCCTGACTTTC.

The chain combines TRBV11-2 with TRBJ1-1; weak D call: TRBD1 (5 bases). V was cut by 8 bases and J by 5 bases, with 18 bases left in between. The CDR3 extends over 14 amino acids. Germline V gives CDR1 SGHAT, CDR2 FQNNGV. CDR3 coding DNA: TGTGCCAGCGTCTTCGGGGGGTTTCGAACTGAAGCTTTCTTT. This gives the protein CASVFGGFRTEAFF.

This chain joins TRBV5-8 and TRBJ2-5; 11 nucleotides agree with TRBD2. The CDR3 is made up of 18 amino acids. Germline assignment: CDR1 SGHTS and CDR2 YDEGEE. V lost 4 bases, J lost 3 bases, and 14 bases stayed unmatched. CDR3 coding DNA: TGTGCCAGCAGCCCTAGAAACGTACTAGCGGGAGTAAAAGAGACCCAGTACTTC. Translation: CASSPRNVLAGVKETQYF.

This rearrangement joins TRBV23-1 to TRBJ2-1; 7 bases are a match to TRBD2. TRBV23-1 counts as an open reading frame of uncertain function. This CDR3 comprises 14 residues. Unmatched junction bases numbered 6, after V lost 4 bases and J lost 6 bases. The CDR3 here is CASSLGGRRNEQFF. In nucleotides, the CDR3 is TGCGCCAGCAGTCTTGGCGGGAGACGCAATGAGCAGTTCTTC.

This clone was counted a few times. V usage is TRBV7-9 and J usage is TRBJ1-1; D is undetermined. V gave up 5 bases and J gave up 2 bases, with 15 bases separating them. This CDR3 comprises 15 residues. CDR1 is SEHNR, CDR2 FQNEAQ, per germline (reference sequence). The CDR3 protein is CASSRIGGFNTEAFF. CDR3 DNA: TGTGCCAGCAGCCGCATAGGCGGATTTAACACTGAAGCTTTCTTT.

The chain recombines TRBV9 with TRBJ1-6; D gene unclear. CDR1 and CDR2 from the germline V gene are SGDLS and YYNGEE. Trimming cost V 0 bases and J 7 bases, with 11 bases left between them. The length of the CDR3 is 15 residues. CDR3 nucleotide sequence: TGTGCCAGCAGCGTAGATGACATTAGGAATTCACCCCTCCACTTT. Its protein product is CASSVDDIRNSPLHF. Using reference TRBV9 and TRBJ1-6 for the parts outside the CDR3, the full variable domain is DSGVTQTPKHLITATGQRVTLRCSPRSGDLSVYWYQQSLDQGLQFLIQYYNGEERAKGNILERFSAQQFPDLHSELNLSSLELGDSALYFCASSVDDIRNSPLHFGNGTRLTVT.

This clone was detected a few times. The chain employs TRBV6-6 and TRBJ2-1; 8 bases agree with TRBD2. The CDR3 runs 14 residues. CDR1 and CDR2 from the germline V gene are MNHNY and SVGAGI (reference sequence). Trimming removed 5 bases from V and 0 bases from J; junction bases left unmatched: 0. The CDR3 region is CASSREGSYNEQFF. DNA of the CDR3: TGTGCCAGCAGTCGGGAGGGCTCCTACAATGAGCAGTTCTTC.

The rearrangement joins TRBV6-5 to TRBJ1-1; D remains ambiguous. The germline gives CDR1 MNHEY, CDR2 SVGAGI. The V end lost 5 bases, the J end lost 1 base, and 8 bases lay between the germline ends. The CDR3 has 13 amino acids. This CDR3 is CASSTNTNTEAFF. For the CDR3, the DNA is TGTGCCAGCAGTACTAACACGAACACTGAAGCTTTCTTT.

The chain has TRBV5-4 and TRBJ2-3; 8 bases align to TRBD2. The CDR3 covers 15 residues. Germline CDR1 is SGHNT and CDR2 is YYREEE (reference sequence). The V segment lost 1 base and the J segment 0 bases; nucleotides outside the gene matches: 1. The CDR3 region is CASSLPSGSTDTQYF. CDR3 bases: TGTGCCAGCAGCTTGCCTAGCGGGAGCACAGATACGCAGTATTTT.

CDR3: CASSPRPAGADEQYF. In DNA form, the CDR3 reads TGTGCCAGCTCACCAAGGCCAGCGGGAGCCGACGAGCAGTACTTC. This chain joins TRBV18 and TRBJ2-7, with 8 bases lining up with TRBD2. The V gene end was trimmed by 2 bases and the J gene end by 5 bases; junction bases not matched to a gene: 8. Germline loops: CDR1 KGHSH, CDR2 LQKENI. This CDR3 contains 15 residues.

The rearrangement joins TRBV11-1 to TRBJ1-1; D gene uncertain. V was trimmed by 2 bases and J by 4 bases, leaving 11 bases between them. Germline-derived CDR1 and CDR2 are SGHAT and FQDESV (reference sequence). There are 14 residues in the CDR3. The CDR3 sequence is CASSLSGRSTEAFF. The CDR3 DNA sequence: TGTGCCAGCAGCTTAAGCGGCAGGAGCACTGAAGCTTTCTTT.